Below are 12 T cell receptor beta chains sequenced from a single sample in a study of T cells in Graves' hyperthyroidism and ophthalmopathy. Regions amplified from RNA transcripts were the TCR beta CDR3 regions. Using the HTBI primer set, a first-round RT-PCR was run on the TCR CDR3. Each CDR3 protein is one row after TCRdb ran MiXCR on the multiplex PCR reads. In the table there are a few hundred thousand distinct CDR3 sequences, around 14% of which are singletons. The sequenced material came from blood. The receptors here all came from a woman aged 25 to 39 with Graves' hyperthyroidism.

This clonotype was counted between two and nine times. The V and J genes are TRBV20-1 and TRBJ2-2, with D possibly being TRBD1 (6 bases). Per germline, CDR1 DFQATT and CDR2 SNEGSKA (reference sequence). The CDR3 runs to 15 residues. Trimming removed 0 bases from V and 2 bases from J, with 10 bases in between. The CDR3, as DNA: TGCAGTGCTAGAGATCCAGGGGATAACACCGGGGAGCTGTTTTTT. Residues: CSARDPGDNTGELFF.

This clonotype was detected many times. The genes are TRBV5-1 and TRBJ2-7, with TRBD1 matching 10 bases. The V and J ends lost 2 bases and 2 bases, in that order; junction bases with no gene match: 7. The CDR3 is 16 residues long. The germline gives CDR1 SGHRS, CDR2 YFSETQ. CDR3 residues: CASSLPGQGMAYEQYF. CDR3 nucleotides: TGCGCCAGCAGCTTACCGGGACAGGGGATGGCCTACGAGCAGTACTTC.

A word on this clonotype: Just one base apart from a much larger clone, this may be a read error. The V call is TRBV7-2, the J call TRBJ2-3, with D possibly being TRBD2 (5 bases). In germline, CDR1 is SGHTA, CDR2 FQGNSA. The length of the CDR3 is 16 residues. V lost 3 bases to trimming and J lost 3 bases, with 16 bases between them. The CDR3 bases are TGTGCCAGCAGCTTGGACGTTGGACTCTCTACAGATACGCAGTATTTT. As protein: CASSLDVGLSTDTQYF.

This clonotype was picked up a small number of times. This sequence joins TRBV29-1 and TRBJ2-2, with 10 bases fitting TRBD1. The CDR3 covers 17 residues. Germline CDR1 and CDR2: SQVTM and ANQGSEA. V trimming: 1 base; J trimming: 1 base; junction bases outside the gene matches: 6. CDR3 amino acids: CSVEVYRDRGNTGELFF. The CDR3 DNA is TGCAGCGTTGAAGTCTACCGGGACAGGGGGAACACCGGGGAGCTGTTTTTT.

V and J are TRBV28 and TRBJ2-7, with TRBD2 matching over 8 bases. Trimming cost V 6 bases and J 4 bases; bases outside gene matches: 8. The CDR3 totals 14 residues. CDR1 is MDHEN, CDR2 SYDVKM, per germline. CDR3 DNA: TGTGCCAGCAGAGATAGCGGGAAGGCGTACGAGCAGTACTTC. It is translated as CASRDSGKAYEQYF. Full variable domain (rest looked up from reference TRBV28 and TRBJ2-7): DVKVTQSSRYLVKRTGEKVFLECVQDMDHENMFWYRQDPGLGLRLIYFSYDVKMKEKGDIPEGYSVSREKKERFSLILESASTNQTSMYLCASRDSGKAYEQYFGPGTRLTVT.

This chain uses TRBV5-5 with TRBJ1-5; no clear D. The germline V gene has CDR1 SGHKS and CDR2 YYEKEE (reference sequence). CDR3 length: 17 residues. Trimming pared 3 bases from V and 5 bases from J, leaving 21 bases between. CDR3 bases: TGTGCCAGCAGCTATACAGAAGGTTCCCGGGCGCATCAGCCCCAGCATTTT. It translates to CASSYTEGSRAHQPQHF.

This clonotype was picked up many times. The chain uses TRBV27 and TRBJ2-1; 13 bases map to TRBD2. CDR3 length: 18 residues. CDR1 is MNHEY and CDR2 is SMNVEV in the germline V gene (reference sequence). After removal of 7 bases from V and 6 bases from J, the junction contained 15 bases not matched to a gene. CDR3 in amino acids: CASTHNIPLAGGRNEQFF. The CDR3 coding sequence is TGTGCCAGCACCCACAACATCCCACTAGCGGGAGGGCGCAATGAGCAGTTCTTC.

This clonotype turned up a few times. The chain combines TRBV5-1 with TRBJ1-1; D gene uncertain. Germline CDR1 SGHRS, CDR2 YFSETQ. CDR3 length: 15 residues. V was pared by 0 bases and J by 5 bases, with 14 bases between. The chain's CDR3 is CASSLGGPETTEAFF. CDR3 nucleotides: TGCGCCAGCAGCTTGGGGGGTCCGGAAACGACTGAAGCTTTCTTT.

This clonotype was seen repeatedly, ten times or more. This chain links TRBV12-3 or TRBV12-4 with TRBJ2-7; D possibly uses TRBD1 or TRBD2 (5 bases each). This CDR3 comprises 15 residues. V dropped 6 bases and J dropped 4 bases, with 19 bases sitting between them. CDR3 sequence reads: CASSPTWDGNYEQYF. The CDR3 DNA is TGTGCCAGCAGCCCAACGTGGGACGGGAATTACGAGCAGTACTTC.

The table lists this clonotype with many counts. The J gene is TRBJ1-1, the V gene TRBV6-1; 7 bases fit TRBD1. Germline V CDR1 and CDR2: MNHNS, SASEGT. This CDR3 spans 14 amino acids. With V trimmed by 6 bases and J by 1 base, 5 bases remained unmatched. As DNA, the CDR3 is TGTGCCAGCAGACAGGGACAGAGGAACACTGAAGCTTTCTTT. Its translation is CASRQGQRNTEAFF.

With regard to this clonotype: This may arise from a read error, as a much more abundant clone is one base away. The V and J genes are TRBV7-2 and TRBJ2-7; D is possibly TRBD2 (6 bases). Trimming pared 8 bases from V and 6 bases from J, leaving 17 bases between. There are 13 residues in the CDR3. CDR1 SGHTA and CDR2 FQGNSA come from the germline V gene. The CDR3 loop reads CASGWVRGGEQYF. CDR3 coding DNA: TGTGCCAGCGGCTGGGTGCGGGGCGGCGAGCAGTACTTC.

The chain joins TRBV12-3 or TRBV12-4 to TRBJ1-2; D gene uncertain. The CDR3 spans 16 residues. Trimming left V 3 bases short and J 4 bases short, with 18 bases between. CDR3 sequence reads: CASSLLYGLLGYGYTF. CDR3 sequence (DNA): TGTGCCAGCAGTTTGTTGTACGGCTTGCTTGGCTATGGCTACACCTTC.